This T cell receptor beta chain was obtained from a study of cytomegalovirus exposure and HLA in healthy donors. The PCR employed 60 Vbeta primers together with 13 Jbeta primers. The protocol was immunoSEQ multiplex PCR, while the TCRdb copy is restricted to in-frame clones and leaves out a portion. The sample consists of some 160,000 clones, over 60% of them appearing once. The CDR3 loop spans 14 amino acids. Losses at the gene ends were 4 bases for V and 4 bases for J; bases not matched to a gene: 6. The germline V gene encodes CDR1 SGDLS and CDR2 YYNGEE. This sequence joins TRBV9 and TRBJ2-5; 8 nucleotides align to TRBD1. The TCR comes from a young woman in good health and CMV-seronegative. Sequenced input: PBMCs. CDR3: CASSQTQGGETQYF. The CDR3 DNA reads as TGTGCCAGCAGCCAAACACAGGGGGGAGAGACCCAGTACTTC.